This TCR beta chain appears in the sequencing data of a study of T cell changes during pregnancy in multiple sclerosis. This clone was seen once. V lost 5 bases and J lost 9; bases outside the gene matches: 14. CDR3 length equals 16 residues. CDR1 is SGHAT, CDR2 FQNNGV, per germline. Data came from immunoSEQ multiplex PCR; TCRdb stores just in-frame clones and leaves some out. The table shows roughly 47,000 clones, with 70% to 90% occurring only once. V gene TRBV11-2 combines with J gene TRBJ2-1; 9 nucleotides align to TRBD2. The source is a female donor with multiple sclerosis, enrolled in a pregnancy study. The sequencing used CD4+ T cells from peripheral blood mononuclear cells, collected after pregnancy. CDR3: CASSPSYSSGRGEQFF. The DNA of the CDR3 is TGTGCCAGCAGCCCATCTTACAGTAGCGGGAGAGGTGAGCAGTTCTTC.